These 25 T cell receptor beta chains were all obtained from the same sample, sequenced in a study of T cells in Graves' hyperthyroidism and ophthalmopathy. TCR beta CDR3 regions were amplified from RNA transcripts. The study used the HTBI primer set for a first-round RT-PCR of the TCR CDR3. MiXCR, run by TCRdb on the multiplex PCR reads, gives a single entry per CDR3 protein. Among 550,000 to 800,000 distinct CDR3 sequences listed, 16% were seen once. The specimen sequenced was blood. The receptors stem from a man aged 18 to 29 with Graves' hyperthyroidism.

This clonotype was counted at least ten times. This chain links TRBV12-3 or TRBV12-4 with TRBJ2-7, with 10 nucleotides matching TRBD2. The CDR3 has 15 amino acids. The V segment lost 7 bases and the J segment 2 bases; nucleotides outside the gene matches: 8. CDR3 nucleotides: TGTGCCAGCACCATGAGCGGGAGGGGGACCTACGAGCAGTACTTC. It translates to CASTMSGRGTYEQYF.

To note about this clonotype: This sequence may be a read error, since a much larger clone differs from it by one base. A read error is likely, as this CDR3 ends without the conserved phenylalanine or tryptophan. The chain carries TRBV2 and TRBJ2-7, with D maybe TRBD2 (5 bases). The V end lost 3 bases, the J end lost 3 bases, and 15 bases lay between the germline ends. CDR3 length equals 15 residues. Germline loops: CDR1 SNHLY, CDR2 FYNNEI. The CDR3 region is CASSDLAAASYEQYL. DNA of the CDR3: TGTGCCAGCAGTGATCTTGCAGCGGCCAGCTACGAGCAGTACCTC.

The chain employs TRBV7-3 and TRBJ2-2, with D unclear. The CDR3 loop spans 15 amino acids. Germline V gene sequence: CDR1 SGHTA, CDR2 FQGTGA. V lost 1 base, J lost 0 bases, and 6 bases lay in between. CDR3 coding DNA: TGTGCCAGCAGCTTAAGGCAGGCGAACACCGGGGAGCTGTTTTTT. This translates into CASSLRQANTGELFF.

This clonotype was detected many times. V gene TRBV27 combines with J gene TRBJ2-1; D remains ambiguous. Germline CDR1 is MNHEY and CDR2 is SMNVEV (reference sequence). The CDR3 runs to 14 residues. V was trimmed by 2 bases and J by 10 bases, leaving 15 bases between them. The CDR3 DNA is TGTGCCAGCAGTTTAGGGGTAGGGATCCCCGAGCAGTTCTTC. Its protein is CASSLGVGIPEQFF.

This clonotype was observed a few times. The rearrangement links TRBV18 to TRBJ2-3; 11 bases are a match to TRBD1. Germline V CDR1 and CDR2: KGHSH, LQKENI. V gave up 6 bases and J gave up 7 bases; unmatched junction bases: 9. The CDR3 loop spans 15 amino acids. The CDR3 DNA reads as TGTGCCAGCTCCTGGACAGGGGGCGCCGTAAATACGCAGTATTTT. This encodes CASSWTGGAVNTQYF. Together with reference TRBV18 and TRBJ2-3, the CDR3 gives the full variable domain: NAGVMQNPRHLVRRRGQEARLRCSPMKGHSHVYWYRQLPEEGLKFMVYLQKENIIDESGMPKERFSAEFPKEGPSILRIQQVVRGDSAAYFCASSWTGGAVNTQYFGPGTRLTVL.

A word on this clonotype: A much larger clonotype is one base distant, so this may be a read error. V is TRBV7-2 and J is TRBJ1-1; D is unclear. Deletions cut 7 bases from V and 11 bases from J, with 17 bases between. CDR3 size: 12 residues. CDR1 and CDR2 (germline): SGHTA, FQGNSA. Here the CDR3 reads CASNPRAVGAFF. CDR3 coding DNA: TGTGCCAGCAACCCCCGGGCCGTCGGGGCTTTCTTT.

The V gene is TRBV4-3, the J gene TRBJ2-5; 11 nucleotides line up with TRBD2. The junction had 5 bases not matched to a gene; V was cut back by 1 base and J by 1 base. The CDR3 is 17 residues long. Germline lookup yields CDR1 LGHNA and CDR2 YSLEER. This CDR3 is CASSQGRGTSGQETQYF. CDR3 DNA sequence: TGCGCCAGCAGCCAAGGACGTGGGACTAGCGGCCAAGAGACCCAGTACTTC.

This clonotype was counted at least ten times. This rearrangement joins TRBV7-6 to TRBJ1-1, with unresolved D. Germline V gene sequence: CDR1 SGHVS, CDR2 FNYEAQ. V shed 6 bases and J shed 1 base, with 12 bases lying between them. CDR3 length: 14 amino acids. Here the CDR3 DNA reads TGTGCCAGCAGTCACGGGCACGCGAACACTGAAGCTTTCTTT. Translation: CASSHGHANTEAFF. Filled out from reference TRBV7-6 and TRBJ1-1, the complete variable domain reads GAGVSQSPRYKVTKRGQDVALRCDPISGHVSLYWYRQALGQGPEFLTYFNYEAQQDKSGLPNDRFSAERPEGSISTLTIQRTEQRDSAMYRCASSHGHANTEAFFGQGTRLTVV.

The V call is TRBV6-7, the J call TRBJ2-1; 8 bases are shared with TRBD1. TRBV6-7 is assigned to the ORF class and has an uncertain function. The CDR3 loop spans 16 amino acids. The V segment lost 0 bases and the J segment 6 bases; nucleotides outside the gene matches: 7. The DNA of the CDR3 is TGTGCCAGCAGTTACTCCGGGACAGGCGGCTGCAATGAGCAGTTCTTC. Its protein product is CASSYSGTGGCNEQFF.

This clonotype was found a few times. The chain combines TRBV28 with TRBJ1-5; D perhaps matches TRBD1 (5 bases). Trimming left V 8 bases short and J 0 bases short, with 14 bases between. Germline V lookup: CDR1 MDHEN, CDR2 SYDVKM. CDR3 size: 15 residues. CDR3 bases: TGTGCCAGCCCCAAACAGGACTATAGCAATCAGCCCCAGCATTTT. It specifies CASPKQDYSNQPQHF.

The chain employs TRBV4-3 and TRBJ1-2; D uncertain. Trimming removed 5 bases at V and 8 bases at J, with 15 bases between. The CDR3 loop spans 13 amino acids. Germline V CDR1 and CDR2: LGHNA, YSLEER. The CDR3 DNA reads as TGCGCCAGCAGCTACTACAAGGCGGAGGGCTACACCTTC. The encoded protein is CASSYYKAEGYTF.

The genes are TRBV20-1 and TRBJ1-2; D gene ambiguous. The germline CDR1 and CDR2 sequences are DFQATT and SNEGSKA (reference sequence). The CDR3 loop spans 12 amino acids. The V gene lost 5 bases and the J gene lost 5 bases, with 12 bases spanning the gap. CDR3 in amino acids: CSAQRGGYGYTF. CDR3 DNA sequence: TGCAGTGCTCAGCGGGGAGGATATGGCTACACCTTC.

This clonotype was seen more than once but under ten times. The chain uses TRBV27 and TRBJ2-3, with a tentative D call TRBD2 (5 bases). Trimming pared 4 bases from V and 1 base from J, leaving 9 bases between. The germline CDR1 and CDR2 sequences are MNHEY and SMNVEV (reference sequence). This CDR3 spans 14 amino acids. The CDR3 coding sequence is TGTGCCAGCAGTTCCCATAGCGGCACAGATACGCAGTATTTT. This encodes CASSSHSGTDTQYF.

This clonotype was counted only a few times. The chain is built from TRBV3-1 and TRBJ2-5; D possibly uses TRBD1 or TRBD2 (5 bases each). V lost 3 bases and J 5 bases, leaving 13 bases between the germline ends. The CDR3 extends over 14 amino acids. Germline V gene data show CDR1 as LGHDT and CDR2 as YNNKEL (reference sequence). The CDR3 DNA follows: TGTGCCAGCAGCCATGTGGGGCGCGGGGAGACCCAGTACTTC. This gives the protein CASSHVGRGETQYF.

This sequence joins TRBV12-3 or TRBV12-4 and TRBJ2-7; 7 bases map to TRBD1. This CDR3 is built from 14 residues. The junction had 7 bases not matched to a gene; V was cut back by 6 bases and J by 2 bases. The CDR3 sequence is CASSPTGFTYEQYF. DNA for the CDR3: TGTGCCAGCAGCCCGACAGGGTTTACCTACGAGCAGTACTTC.

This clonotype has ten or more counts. The CDR3 loop is CASSLSGLAGISDIQYF. DNA for the CDR3: TGTGCCAGCAGTTTGTCGGGACTAGCGGGAATCTCGGACATTCAGTACTTC. The rearrangement links TRBV28 to TRBJ2-4, with 13 bases fitting TRBD2. The CDR3 sequence is 17 residues long. V gave up 3 bases and J gave up 8 bases; unmatched junction bases: 10. CDR1 and CDR2 (germline): MDHEN, SYDVKM.

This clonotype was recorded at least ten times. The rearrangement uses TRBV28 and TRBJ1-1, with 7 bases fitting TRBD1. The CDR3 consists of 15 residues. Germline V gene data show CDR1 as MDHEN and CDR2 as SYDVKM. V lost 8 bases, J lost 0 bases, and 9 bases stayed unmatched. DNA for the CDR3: TGTGCCAGCCCCTCCCGGGACAGACTGAACACTGAAGCTTTCTTT. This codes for CASPSRDRLNTEAFF.

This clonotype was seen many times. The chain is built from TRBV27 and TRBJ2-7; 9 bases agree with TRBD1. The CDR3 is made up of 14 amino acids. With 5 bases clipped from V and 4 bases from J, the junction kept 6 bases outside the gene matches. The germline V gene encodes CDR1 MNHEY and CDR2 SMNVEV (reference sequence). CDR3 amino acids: CASSPGTGKYEQYF. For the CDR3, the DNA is TGTGCCAGCAGTCCCGGGACAGGGAAGTACGAGCAGTACTTC.

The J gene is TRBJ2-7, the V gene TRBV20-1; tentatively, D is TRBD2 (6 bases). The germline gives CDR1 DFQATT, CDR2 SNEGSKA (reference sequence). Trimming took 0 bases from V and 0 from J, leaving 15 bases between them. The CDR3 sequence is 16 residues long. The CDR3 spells CSARDFAGTRSYEQYF. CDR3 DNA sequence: TGCAGTGCTAGAGATTTCGCCGGGACTCGCTCCTACGAGCAGTACTTC.

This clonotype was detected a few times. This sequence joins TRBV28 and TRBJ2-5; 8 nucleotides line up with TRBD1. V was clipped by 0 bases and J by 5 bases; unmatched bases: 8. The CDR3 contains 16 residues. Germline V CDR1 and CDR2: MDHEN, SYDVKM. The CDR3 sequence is CASSLWETGAGETQYF. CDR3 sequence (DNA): TGTGCCAGCAGTTTATGGGAGACAGGGGCTGGGGAGACCCAGTACTTC.

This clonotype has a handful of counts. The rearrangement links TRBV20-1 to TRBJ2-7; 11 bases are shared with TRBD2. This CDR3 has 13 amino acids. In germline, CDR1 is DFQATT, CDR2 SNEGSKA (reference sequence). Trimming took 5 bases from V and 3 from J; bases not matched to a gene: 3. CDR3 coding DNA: TGCAGTGCTTCAACTAGCGGGGGCTACGAGCAGTACTTC. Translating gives CSASTSGGYEQYF.

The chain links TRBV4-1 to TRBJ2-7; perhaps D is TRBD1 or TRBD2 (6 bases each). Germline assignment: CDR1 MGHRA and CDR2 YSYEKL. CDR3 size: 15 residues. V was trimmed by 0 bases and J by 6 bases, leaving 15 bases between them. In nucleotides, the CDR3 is TGCGCCAGCAGCCAAGAAAGGTCTGGGGGGCTCGAGCAGTACTTC. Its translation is CASSQERSGGLEQYF.

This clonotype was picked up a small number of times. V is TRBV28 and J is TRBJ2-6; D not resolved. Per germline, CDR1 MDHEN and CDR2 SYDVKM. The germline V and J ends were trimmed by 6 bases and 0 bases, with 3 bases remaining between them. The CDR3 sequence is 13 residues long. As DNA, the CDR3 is TGTGCCAGCAGACACTCTGGGGCCAACGTCCTGACTTTC. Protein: CASRHSGANVLTF.

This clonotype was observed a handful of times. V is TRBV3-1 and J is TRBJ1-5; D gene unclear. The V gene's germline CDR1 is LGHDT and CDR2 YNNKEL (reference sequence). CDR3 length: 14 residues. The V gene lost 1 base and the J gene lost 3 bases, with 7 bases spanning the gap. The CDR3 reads CASSQGRYNQPQHF. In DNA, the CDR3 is TGTGCCAGCAGCCAAGGGAGGTACAATCAGCCCCAGCATTTT. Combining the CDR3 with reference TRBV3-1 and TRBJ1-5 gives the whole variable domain DTAVSQTPKYLVTQMGNDKSIKCEQNLGHDTMYWYKQDSKKFLKIMFSYNNKELIINETVPNRFSPKSPDKAHLNLHINSLELGDSAVYFCASSQGRYNQPQHFGDGTRLSIL.

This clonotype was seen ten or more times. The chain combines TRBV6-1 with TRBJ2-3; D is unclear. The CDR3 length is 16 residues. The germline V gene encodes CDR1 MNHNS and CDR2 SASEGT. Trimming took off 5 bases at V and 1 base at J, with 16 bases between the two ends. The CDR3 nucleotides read TGTGCCAGCAGTCGCTCCTCCGAGGACGGCACAGATACGCAGTATTTT. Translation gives CASSRSSEDGTDTQYF.